The T cell receptor (beta chain) under discussion was sequenced for a study of T cell clones after liver transplantation. On the study more broadly: Third-party-reactive TCRbeta sequences from pre-transplant mixed lymphocyte reactions served as antigen-independent comparators. Three of eight recipients were HCV-positive; others had non-autoimmune, non-viral indications. Draws occurred before transplant, before withdrawal, and after complete or failed withdrawal.

The table came from immunoSEQ multiplex PCR; TCRdb's copy has only in-frame clones and leaves some out. This sample has 8,000 to 10,000 clones, with over 55% found just once. CDR1 is LNHDA and CDR2 is SQIVND in the germline V gene (reference sequence). V shed 10 bases, J shed 0 bases, and the junction held 5 bases outside the gene matches. This CDR3 contains 13 residues. The chain is built from TRBV19 and TRBJ1-1, with 7 nucleotides matching TRBD1. The sequence derives from a human patient who received a liver transplant. The T cells may come from the graft donor. The material was CD8+ T cells from blood, obtained at the roughly 16-month timepoint. The CDR3 loop reads CATKGALNTEAFF. The DNA for the CDR3 is TGTGCCACCAAGGGGGCTCTGAACACTGAAGCTTTCTTT. Complete variable domain (other parts from reference TRBV19 and TRBJ1-1): DGGITQSPKYLFRKEGQNVTLSCEQNLNHDAMYWYRQDPGQGLRLIYYSQIVNDFQKGDIAEGYSVSREKKESFPLTVTSAQKNPTAFYLCATKGALNTEAFFGQGTRLTVV.